This TCR beta chain was profiled in a study of T-cell reconstitution after alpha-beta-depleted transplantation in children. General study results and limits: It was newly produced T cells that mostly accounted for T-cell counts and diversity one year after transplant.

The authors prepared the TCRbeta library with unique molecular identifiers. TCRdb called the PCR reads again in MiXCR, with one record for every CDR3 protein. The table records 450,000 to 600,000 distinct CDR3 sequences, about 10% of them present only once. V gave up 4 bases and J gave up 2 bases; unmatched junction bases: 4. Germline lookup yields CDR1 LGHNA and CDR2 YNFKEQ. This CDR3 is 15 amino acids long. This clonotype was counted many times. No antigen is known for it. The chain carries TRBV4-2 and TRBJ2-5, with TRBD1 matching 10 bases. The sample here was PBMCs, taken before TCRalphabeta/CD19-depleted stem cell transplant. The clonotype was recovered from a child aged 2 to 9 with inherited bone marrow failure, due to receive a stem cell transplant. In DNA, the CDR3 is TGTGCCAGCAGCCCGAGGGACAGGGGACAAGAGACCCAGTACTTC. Its protein product is CASSPRDRGQETQYF.